This T cell receptor beta chain was retrieved from a study of blood T cell repertoires in COVID-19. In germline, CDR1 is SGHAT, CDR2 FQNNGV. The CDR3 sequence is 18 residues long. Trimming shortened V by 5 bases and J by 2 bases, and 24 bases separated the two germline ends. Source study methods: Counts of nucleated cells, estimated from reference gene primer amplification, were obtained. Only in-frame clones appear in the TCRdb table, and some are missing; sequencing was by immunoSEQ multiplex PCR. V, J and clone size were drawn from that table, and D and trimming were deduced from the DNA. The profile shows roughly 250,000 clones, roughly 86% of them singletons. Participants came from around 25 US areas, aged about 18 to 100 years.

The V and J genes are TRBV11-2 and TRBJ2-5; D might be TRBD2 (6 bases). Material for sequencing was PBMCs or T cells enriched from blood (not recorded which). The receptor's source is a woman aged 45-60 years who had recovered from COVID-19. The CDR3 coding sequence is TGTGCCAGCAGCCCCAAGGGGAGGCAGCGGACGGCACAAGAGACCCAGTACTTC. This sequence encodes CASSPKGRQRTAQETQYF.